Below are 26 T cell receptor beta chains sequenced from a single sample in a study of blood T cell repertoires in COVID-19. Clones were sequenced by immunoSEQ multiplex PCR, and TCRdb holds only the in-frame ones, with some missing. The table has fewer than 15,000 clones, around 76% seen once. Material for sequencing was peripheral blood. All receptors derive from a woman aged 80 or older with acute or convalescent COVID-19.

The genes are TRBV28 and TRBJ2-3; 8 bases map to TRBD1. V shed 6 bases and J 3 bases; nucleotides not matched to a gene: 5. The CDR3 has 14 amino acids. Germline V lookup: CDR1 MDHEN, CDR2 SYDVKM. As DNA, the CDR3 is TGTGCCAGCAGGCCAGGGGGCAGGACAGATACGCAGTATTTT. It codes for CASRPGGRTDTQYF.

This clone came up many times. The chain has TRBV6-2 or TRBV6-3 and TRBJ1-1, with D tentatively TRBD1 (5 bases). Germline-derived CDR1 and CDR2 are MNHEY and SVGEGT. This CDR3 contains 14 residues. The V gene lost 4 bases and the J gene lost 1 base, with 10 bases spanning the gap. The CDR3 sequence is CASSSLRGNTEAFF. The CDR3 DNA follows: TGTGCCAGCAGTTCCCTTAGGGGGAACACTGAAGCTTTCTTT.

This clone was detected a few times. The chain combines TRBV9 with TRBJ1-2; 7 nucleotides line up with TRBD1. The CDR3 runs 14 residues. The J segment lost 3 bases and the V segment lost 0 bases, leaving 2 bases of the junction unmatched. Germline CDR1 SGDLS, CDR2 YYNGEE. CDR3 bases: TGTGCCAGCAGCGTAGGGGACAGTCACTATGGCTACACCTTC. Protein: CASSVGDSHYGYTF. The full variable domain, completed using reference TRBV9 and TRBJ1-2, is DSGVTQTPKHLITATGQRVTLRCSPRSGDLSVYWYQQSLDQGLQFLIQYYNGEERAKGNILERFSAQQFPDLHSELNLSSLELGDSALYFCASSVGDSHYGYTFGSGTRLTVV.

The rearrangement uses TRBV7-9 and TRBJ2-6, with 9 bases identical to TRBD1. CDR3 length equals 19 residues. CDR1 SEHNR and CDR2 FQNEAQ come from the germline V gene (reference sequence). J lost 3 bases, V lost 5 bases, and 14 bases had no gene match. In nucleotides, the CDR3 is TGTGCCAGCAGCGAAGGGACAGGGTTAAGATTCAATGGGGCCAACGTCCTGACTTTC. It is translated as CASSEGTGLRFNGANVLTF. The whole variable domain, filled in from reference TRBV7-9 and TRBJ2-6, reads DTGVSQNPRHKITKRGQNVTFRCDPISEHNRLYWYRQTLGQGPEFLTYFQNEAQLEKSRLLSDRFSAERPKGSFSTLEIQRTEQGDSAMYLCASSEGTGLRFNGANVLTFGAGSRLTVL.

CDR3 in DNA: TGTGCCAGCAGCGTGTCCGGGACTGCCTCCTACAATGAGCAGTTCTTC. This encodes CASSVSGTASYNEQFF. The chain uses TRBV11-2 and TRBJ2-1; weak D call: TRBD2 (6 bases). Germline CDR1 and CDR2: SGHAT and FQNNGV. The CDR3 consists of 16 residues. Deletions cut 5 bases from V and 0 bases from J, with 14 bases between.

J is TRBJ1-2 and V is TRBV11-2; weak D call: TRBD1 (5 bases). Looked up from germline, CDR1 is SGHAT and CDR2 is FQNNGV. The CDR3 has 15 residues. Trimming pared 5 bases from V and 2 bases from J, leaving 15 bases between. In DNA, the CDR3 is TGTGCCAGCAGCCCTCGGGGGGACCCCAACTATGGCTACACCTTC. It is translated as CASSPRGDPNYGYTF.

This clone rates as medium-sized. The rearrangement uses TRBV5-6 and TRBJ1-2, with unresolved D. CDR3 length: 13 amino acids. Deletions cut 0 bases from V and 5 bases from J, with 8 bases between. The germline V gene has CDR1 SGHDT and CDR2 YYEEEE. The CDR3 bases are TGTGCCAGCAGCTTGGTAACAGAATATGGCTACACCTTC. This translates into CASSLVTEYGYTF.

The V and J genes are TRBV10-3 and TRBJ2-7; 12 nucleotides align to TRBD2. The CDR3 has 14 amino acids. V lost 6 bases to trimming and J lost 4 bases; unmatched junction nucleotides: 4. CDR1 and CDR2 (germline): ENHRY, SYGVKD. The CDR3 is CAISLAGGPYEQYF. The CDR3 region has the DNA TGTGCCATCAGCCTAGCGGGGGGGCCGTACGAGCAGTACTTC.

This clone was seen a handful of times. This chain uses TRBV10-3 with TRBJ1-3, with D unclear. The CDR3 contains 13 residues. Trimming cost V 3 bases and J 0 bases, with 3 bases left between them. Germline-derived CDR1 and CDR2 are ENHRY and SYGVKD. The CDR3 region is CAISDGSGNTIYF. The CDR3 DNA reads TGTGCCATCAGTGACGGCTCTGGAAACACCATATATTTT.

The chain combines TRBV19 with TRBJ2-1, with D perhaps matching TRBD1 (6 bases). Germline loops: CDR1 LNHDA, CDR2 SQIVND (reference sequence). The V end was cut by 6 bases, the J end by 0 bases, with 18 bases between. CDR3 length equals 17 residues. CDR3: CASRRTTGPISYNEQFF. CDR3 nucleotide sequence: TGTGCCAGTAGACGTACGACAGGCCCTATCTCCTACAATGAGCAGTTCTTC.

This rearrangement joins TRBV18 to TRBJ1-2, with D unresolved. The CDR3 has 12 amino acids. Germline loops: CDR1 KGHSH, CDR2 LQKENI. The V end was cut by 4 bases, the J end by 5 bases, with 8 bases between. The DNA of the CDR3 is TGTGCCAGCTCACGAACAGATTATGGCTACACCTTC. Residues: CASSRTDYGYTF.

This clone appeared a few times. Here the CDR3 DNA reads TGTGCCAGCAGCCCACATTCCGGGACAGGGCCTAGCACAGATACGCAGTATTTT. Translated, it gives CASSPHSGTGPSTDTQYF. The chain has TRBV4-2 and TRBJ2-3; 9 bases map to TRBD1. Germline assignment: CDR1 LGHNA and CDR2 YNFKEQ. The CDR3 consists of 18 residues. V gave up 4 bases and J gave up 0 bases; unmatched junction bases: 11.

The CDR3 DNA sequence: TGTGCCAGCAGTTACTGGGAGGAGGTGACCGAAGCTTTCTTT. Its translation is CASSYWEEVTEAFF. The rearrangement uses TRBV6-6 and TRBJ1-1; D is uncertain. Germline CDR1 and CDR2: MNHNY and SVGAGI (reference sequence). The V end lost 1 base, the J end lost 8 bases, and 14 bases lay between the germline ends. There are 14 residues in the CDR3.

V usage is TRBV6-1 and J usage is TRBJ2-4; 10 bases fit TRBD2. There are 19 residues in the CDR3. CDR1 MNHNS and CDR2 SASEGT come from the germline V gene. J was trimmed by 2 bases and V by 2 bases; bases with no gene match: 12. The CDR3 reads CASSEWGNSGGTTKNIQYF. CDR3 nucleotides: TGTGCCAGCAGTGAATGGGGGAATAGCGGGGGGACGACCAAAAACATTCAGTACTTC.

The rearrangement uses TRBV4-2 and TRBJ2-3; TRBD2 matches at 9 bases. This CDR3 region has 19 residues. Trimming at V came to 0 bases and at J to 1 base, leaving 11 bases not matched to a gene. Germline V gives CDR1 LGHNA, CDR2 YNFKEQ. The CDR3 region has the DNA TGTGCCAGCAGCCAAGATCTCCAGCGGGGGGAATTACGCACAGATACGCAGTATTTT. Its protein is CASSQDLQRGELRTDTQYF.

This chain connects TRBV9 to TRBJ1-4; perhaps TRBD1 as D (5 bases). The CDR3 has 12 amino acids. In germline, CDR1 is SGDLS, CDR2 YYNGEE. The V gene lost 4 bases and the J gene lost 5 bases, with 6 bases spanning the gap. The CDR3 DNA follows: TGTGCCAGCAGCCGGGGGAATGAAAAACTGTTTTTT. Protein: CASSRGNEKLFF.

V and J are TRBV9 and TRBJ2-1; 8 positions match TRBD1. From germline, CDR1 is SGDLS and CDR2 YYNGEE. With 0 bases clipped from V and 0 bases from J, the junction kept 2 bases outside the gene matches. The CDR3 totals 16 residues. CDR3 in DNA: TGTGCCAGCAGCGTAGCAGGGGGCCACTCCTACAATGAGCAGTTCTTC. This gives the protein CASSVAGGHSYNEQFF.

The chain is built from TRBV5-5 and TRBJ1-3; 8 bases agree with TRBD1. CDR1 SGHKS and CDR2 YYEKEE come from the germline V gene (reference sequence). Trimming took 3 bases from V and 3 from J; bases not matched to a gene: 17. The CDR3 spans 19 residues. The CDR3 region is CASSSDREHGLEHGNTIYF. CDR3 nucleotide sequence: TGTGCCAGCAGCTCGGACAGGGAGCATGGGTTAGAGCATGGAAACACCATATATTTT. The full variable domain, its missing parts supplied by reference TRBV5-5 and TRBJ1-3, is DAGVTQSPTHLIKTRGQQVTLRCSPISGHKSVSWYQQVLGQGPQFIFQYYEKEERGRGNFPDRFSARQFPNYSSELNVNALLLGDSALYLCASSSDREHGLEHGNTIYFGEGSWLTVV.

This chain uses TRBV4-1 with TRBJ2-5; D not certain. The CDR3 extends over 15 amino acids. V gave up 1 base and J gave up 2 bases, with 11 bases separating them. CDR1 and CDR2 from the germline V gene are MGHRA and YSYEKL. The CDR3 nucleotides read TGCGCCAGCAGCCAAGCTCCGGGTTATCAAGAGACCCAGTACTTC. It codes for CASSQAPGYQETQYF.

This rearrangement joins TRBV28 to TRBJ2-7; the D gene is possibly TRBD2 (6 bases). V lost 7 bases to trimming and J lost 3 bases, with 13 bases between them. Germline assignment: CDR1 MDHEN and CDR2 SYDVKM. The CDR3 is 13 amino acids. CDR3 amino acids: CASILRGDYEQYF. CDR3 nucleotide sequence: TGTGCCAGCATCCTTCGCGGGGACTACGAGCAGTACTTC. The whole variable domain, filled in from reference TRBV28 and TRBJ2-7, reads DVKVTQSSRYLVKRTGEKVFLECVQDMDHENMFWYRQDPGLGLRLIYFSYDVKMKEKGDIPEGYSVSREKKERFSLILESASTNQTSMYLCASILRGDYEQYFGPGTRLTVT.

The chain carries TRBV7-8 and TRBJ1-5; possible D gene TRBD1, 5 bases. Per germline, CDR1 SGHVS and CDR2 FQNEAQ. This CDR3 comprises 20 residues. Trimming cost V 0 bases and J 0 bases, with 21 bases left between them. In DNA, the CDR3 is TGTGCCAGCAGCTTAGCCCTTCCGGGGGAGTTGAGTTATAGCAATCAGCCCCAGCATTTT. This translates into CASSLALPGELSYSNQPQHF.

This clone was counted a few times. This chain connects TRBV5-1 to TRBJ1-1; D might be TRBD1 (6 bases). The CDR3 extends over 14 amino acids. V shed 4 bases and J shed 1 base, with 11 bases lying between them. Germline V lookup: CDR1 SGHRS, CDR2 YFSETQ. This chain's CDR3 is CASSAQGPNTEAFF. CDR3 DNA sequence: TGCGCCAGCAGCGCCCAGGGGCCGAACACTGAAGCTTTCTTT.

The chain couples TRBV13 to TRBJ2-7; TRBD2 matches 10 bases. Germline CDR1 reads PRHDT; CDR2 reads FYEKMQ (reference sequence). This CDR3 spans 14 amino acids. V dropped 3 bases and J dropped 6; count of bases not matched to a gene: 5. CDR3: CASSFPGLATEQYF. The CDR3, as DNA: TGTGCCAGCAGCTTCCCGGGACTAGCGACCGAGCAGTACTTC.

CDR3 protein: CASSLADYYEQYF. CDR3 coding DNA: TGTGCCAGCAGTTTGGCCGATTACTACGAGCAGTACTTC. This chain links TRBV12-3 or TRBV12-4 with TRBJ2-7; no definite D call. Trimming removed 3 bases from V and 3 bases from J, with 9 bases in between. The CDR3 sequence is 13 residues long.

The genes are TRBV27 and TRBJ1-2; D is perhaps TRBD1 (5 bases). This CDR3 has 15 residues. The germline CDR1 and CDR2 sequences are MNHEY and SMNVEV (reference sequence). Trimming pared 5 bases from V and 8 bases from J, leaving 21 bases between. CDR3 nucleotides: TGTGCCAGCAGTCTCCGGTGGGGCAATACTGGCGGCTACACCTTC. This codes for CASSLRWGNTGGYTF.

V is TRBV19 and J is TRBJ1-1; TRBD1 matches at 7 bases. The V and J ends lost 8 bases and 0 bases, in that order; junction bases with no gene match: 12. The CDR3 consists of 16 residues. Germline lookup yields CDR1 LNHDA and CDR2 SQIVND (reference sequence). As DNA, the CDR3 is TGTGCCAGTCAGACCCTAGGGACAGCTATGAACACTGAAGCTTTCTTT. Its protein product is CASQTLGTAMNTEAFF.